The rows below give T cell receptor beta chains drawn from one sample of a study of shared clonotypes between healthy human individuals. Measured with immunoSEQ multiplex PCR; TCRdb has only the in-frame clones, and not every one. The sample includes about 530,000 clones, almost 80% of them seen just once. Sequenced input: PBMCs. Receptors were obtained from a woman aged 40 to 49 in good health. Some clones in this sample may be carry-over from other donors' samples. Each CDR3 is given with its conserved first and last residue. A D gene is named only where the DNA matches it firmly. Not all rows give a size; the values are once, few, many and, for expanded clones, a class.

TRBD2,TRBV13,-,TRBJ2-5,CASGVAGGETQYF,TGTGCCAGTGGGGTAGCGGGAGGCGAGACCCAGTACTTC
TRBD1,TRBV19,few,TRBJ1-1,CASRPGQGAPSNTEAFF,TGTGCCAGTAGGCCGGGACAGGGGGCCCCCTCGAACACTGAAGCTTTCTTT
-,TRBV5-6,-,TRBJ2-1,CASSSPVGGHEQFF,TGTGCCAGCAGCTCCCCGGTGGGGGGCCATGAGCAGTTCTTC
TRBD2,TRBV30,-,TRBJ2-2,CAWSVTGLAGGNTGELFF,TGTGCCTGGAGTGTAACGGGACTAGCGGGGGGTAACACCGGGGAGCTGTTTTTT
TRBD1,TRBV6-4,many,TRBJ1-5,CASSPTGSNQPQHF,TGTGCCAGCAGCCCGACAGGGAGCAATCAGCCCCAGCATTTT
-,TRBV11-2,-,TRBJ2-1,CASSPLSGNYNEQFF,TGTGCCAGCAGCCCGCTCAGCGGTAACTACAATGAGCAGTTCTTC
-,TRBV28,-,TRBJ2-7,CASSSTSYTHEALECF,TGTGCCAGCAGTTCCACAAGCTATACCCACGAGGCGTTAGAGTGCTTC
-,TRBV5-5,-,TRBJ1-5,CASSLGGSNQPQHF,TGTGCCAGCAGCCTGGGGGGTAGCAATCAGCCCCAGCATTTT
-,TRBV25-1,-,TRBJ2-7,CASSEYERSVPHYEQYF,TGTGCCAGCAGTGAATATGAGAGGAGCGTACCACATTACGAGCAGTACTTC
-,TRBV28,once,TRBJ2-7,CASSPGTFISF,TGTGCCAGCAGTCCGGGGACCTTTATATCCTTC
-,TRBV2,-,TRBJ2-2,CASTLLAGELFF,TGTGCCAGCACCCTTCTCGCCGGGGAGCTGTTTTTT
TRBD2,TRBV2,-,TRBJ2-7,CAILAGAYEQYF,TGTGCCATTCTAGCGGGAGCTTACGAGCAGTACTTC
-,TRBV2,-,TRBJ2-2,CASSGLGLTNTGELFF,TGTGCCAGCAGTGGACTAGGCCTTACTAACACCGGGGAGCTGTTTTTT
-,TRBV28,-,TRBJ1-5,CASSLSDSSNQPQHF,TGTGCCAGCAGTTTATCAGACAGTAGCAATCAGCCCCAGCATTTT
TRBD2,TRBV7-3,-,TRBJ2-3,CASSSPAGPSDTQYF,TGTGCCAGCAGCTCTCCAGCGGGACCCTCAGATACGCAGTATTTT
-,TRBV18,-,TRBJ2-1,CASSPYIGDEQFF,TGTGCCAGCTCCCCTTATATCGGTGATGAGCAGTTCTTC
TRBD1,TRBV19,-,TRBJ2-7,CASSMQGQGFYEQYF,TGTGCCAGTAGTATGCAGGGACAGGGTTTCTACGAGCAGTACTTC
-,TRBV5-1,-,TRBJ2-1,CASSLGPKVGVDEQFF,TGCGCCAGCAGCTTGGGACCGAAAGTAGGGGTTGATGAGCAGTTCTTC
TRBD2,TRBV11-2,-,TRBJ2-2,CASSPPGLAGGVTGELFF,TGTGCCAGCAGCCCCCCGGGACTAGCGGGAGGGGTCACCGGGGAGCTGTTTTTT
-,TRBV14,-,TRBJ2-1,CASSQNQYNEQFF,TGTGCCAGCAGCCAAAATCAATACAATGAGCAGTTCTTC